This TCR beta chain stems from a study of cytomegalovirus exposure and HLA in healthy donors. Repertoires were generated with immunoSEQ multiplex PCR, while TCRdb's copy carries only in-frame clones and drops some. The repertoire holds under 200,000 clones, with 85% to 90% as singletons. This CDR3 is 13 amino acids long. With 9 bases removed from V and 7 bases from J, the gap between germline ends came to 16 bases. CDR1 is LNHDA and CDR2 is SQIVND in the germline V gene (reference sequence). The sequenced sample was PBMCs. This chain links TRBV19 with TRBJ1-5, with D tentatively TRBD1 (6 bases). The clonotype was recovered from a man aged 18 to 29 in good health and CMV-seropositive. CDR3 loop: CASKDRSRQPQHF. The DNA of the CDR3 is TGTGCCAGCAAAGACAGGTCCAGACAGCCCCAGCATTTT.